This T cell receptor (beta chain) was captured by sequencing in a study of regulatory T cells in long-lasting Graves disease (dated by TCRdb to 2020 to 2023). Broadly, across the study: Patients with newly diagnosed Graves' disease had been on antithyroid drugs for under 3 months. Persistent Graves' disease patients were compared with newly diagnosed Graves' disease patients by peripheral blood TCR sequencing and RNA sequencing. The study was registered as a clinical trial and conducted in China. A total of some 33 samples were covered by TCR sequencing, comprising some 13 persistent and around 20 newly diagnosed Graves' disease patients. Overall results and qualifications from the work: Because the primary lesion, thyroid tissue, could not be accessed, the study looked at peripheral blood alone. Persistent Graves' disease patients showed lower TCR Shannon entropy and fewer highly expanded clones than newly diagnosed patients, suggesting clonal expansion. Sequencing and analysis were restricted to the TCR beta chain. As a limitation, the authors acknowledged that the small sample size may reduce accuracy. A larger number of public clonotypes was shared among persistent patients (more than 2,500) than among newly diagnosed patients (around 870). TRBV28, TRBJ1-2 and TRBJ2-5 were preferentially used in persistent disease, while TRBV20-1 and TRBJ2-1 were favored in newly diagnosed disease.

Library creation used multiplex PCR. Instrument used: Illumina HiSeq 4000. CDR3 regions were amplified by Arm-PCR with iRepertoire HTBI primers to construct TCR beta libraries. Before sequencing, the PCR products underwent gel purification. The authors processed their data as follows. Gene usage analysis of CDR3 amino acid clonotypes used the approximately 62 TRBV and around 14 TRBJ segments found across samples. Filtered high-quality paired reads were merged into contigs using COPE and FqMerger. BLAST was used to align contigs to the IMGT TRBV, TRBD and TRBJ reference genes, and CDR3 was defined following IMGT. Highly expanded clones were defined as clonotypes with a frequency above 0.1%. Shannon entropy served as the measure of repertoire diversity, while the Gini coefficient captured V-J evenness. A clonotype found in more than one individual was treated as public. Clones were called with MiXCR by TCRdb after fastp trimmed the public reads at Q25, and only in-frame beta chains were retained. Rows are combined by CDR3 protein, so each entry shows the most common genes and DNA. TCRdb's processing, not the authors' own work, is the source of the V and J calls. The sample table lists about 460,000 distinct CDR3 sequences, less than 15% of them with a count of one. The ten biggest clones cover around a sixth of the sample.

This clonotype came up many times. Which antigen it targets is not known. It has no much larger one-base neighbor in the sample; base qualities were not kept. The CDR3, from cysteine to phenylalanine, totals 14 residues. Only the CDR3 DNA stays, 42 bases, in frame from base 1. V is cut back by 1 base and J by 3 bases, with 4 bases in the junction unmatched. CDR1 and CDR2, looked up from the germline V gene, are SGDLS and YYNGEE. The time point label, read with the paper, signifies: newly diagnosed GD, antithyroid drugs for less than 3 months. For both TCR sequencing and RNA sequencing, RNA was extracted from PBMCs using TRIzol. The diagnosis of Graves' disease followed American Thyroid Association guidelines. Patients for the study were recruited at an endocrinology department in Xi'an, China. From each patient, about 9.7 milliliters of peripheral blood was collected into an EDTA anticoagulant tube. PBMCs were isolated by Ficoll Paque Plus density gradient separation without further T cell sorting. RNA quality was checked with an Agilent 2100 Bioanalyzer and agarose gel, and concentration with a NanoDrop 2000.

These data also featured in a second study, about T cells in Graves' hyperthyroidism and ophthalmopathy. The second paper further reports: Stable Graves' hyperthyroidism was defined as the absence of progression to ophthalmopathy over 18 months of follow-up. Hyperthyroidism patients were newly diagnosed, had a disease duration of under 2 months, and were aged 18 to 65 years. Patients with uncontrolled infections, other autoimmune diseases, pregnancy or lactation were excluded. Clinical symptoms, serum thyroxine and TRAb, thyroid ultrasound, and orbital computed tomography formed the basis for the diagnoses. For the first round of RT-PCR on the TCR CDR3, the HTBI primer set was used together with the Qiagen OneStep RT-PCR kit. Most expanded thyroid clonotypes (frequency above 0.001) were also found in blood, which suggests that blood repertoires may mirror thyroid immune responses. Ophthalmopathy was separated from stable hyperthyroidism by a 13 V-J signature model, with 85% to 90% sensitivity and roughly 81% specificity obtained in cross-validation and 80%/75% obtained in testing. In validation, the model predicted progression to ophthalmopathy a median of roughly 6.2 months before onset, with approximately 68% sensitivity and about 72% specificity. To identify distinguishing TCR V-J signatures, a discovery cohort of 90 to 100 patients was used, comprising some 43 with Graves' ophthalmopathy and 57 with stable Graves' hyperthyroidism. Prospective prediction of ophthalmopathy was tested in an independent validation cohort of fewer than 20 hyperthyroidism patients and 15 to 17 patients who later progressed to ophthalmopathy. For training and testing, the 100 patients in the discovery cohort were randomly divided in a 7:3 ratio. In about 6 Graves' hyperthyroidism patients, the study also compared T-cell repertoires from thyroid tissue with T-cell repertoires from blood. After sampling, hyperthyroidism patients received methimazole starting at 30 mg daily, and ophthalmopathy patients received high-dose intravenous methylprednisolone. A second multiplex PCR round built the libraries, followed by size selection and purification. Libraries were sequenced paired-end with 100 bp reads on an Illumina HiSeq2000. SOAPnuke was used to process the raw data, removing reads that contained adapters or uncalled bases, had a mean Phred below 15, or lacked an exact match to the constant primer or identifier. High-quality paired reads were merged using COPE v1.2.5, and each unique nucleotide sequence was defined as a clonotype. Clonotypes were aligned to IMGT TRBV, TRBD and TRBJ reference segments using MiTCR v1.1. The analysis included only V-J combinations with a frequency above 0.0001, which together covered approximately 99% of the repertoires. The TCS score was defined as the ratio of F50 (clonal expansion) to E x V (chaos), calculated using BLOSUM62-based TCRdist between CDR3 peptides within each V-J. Welch's t-statistics and random forest reduced just over 500 V-J features to roughly 13, which were used in a naive Bayes classifier (R e1071). Sample size was not statistically predetermined, and blinding of investigators to group allocation was not performed. The paper describes TCR Vbeta CDR3 sequencing of 120 to 150 peripheral blood samples, made up of fewer than 50 ophthalmopathy patients, some 80 hyperthyroidism patients and approximately 17 progressor patients.

The chain is made from TRBV9 and TRBJ2-7, with TRBD2 identical over 7 junction bases. This receptor was obtained from a woman aged 45-65 years with Graves disease. Donor details come from another sample of the same person, matched by shared clones. Source: peripheral blood mononuclear cells (PBMCs), taken at new diagnosis, from a patient treated with antithyroid drugs. Read as DNA, the sequence is TGTGCCAGCAGCGTATCTCAGCGGGGCTACGAGCAGTACTTC. Its protein reads: CASSVSQRGYEQYF. Extended through the reference TRBV9 and TRBJ2-7 proteins, this CDR3 yields the full variable domain: DSGVTQTPKHLITATGQRVTLRCSPRSGDLSVYWYQQSLDQGLQFLIQYYNGEERAKGNILERFSAQQFPDLHSELNLSSLELGDSALYFCASSVSQRGYEQYFGPGTRLTVT.